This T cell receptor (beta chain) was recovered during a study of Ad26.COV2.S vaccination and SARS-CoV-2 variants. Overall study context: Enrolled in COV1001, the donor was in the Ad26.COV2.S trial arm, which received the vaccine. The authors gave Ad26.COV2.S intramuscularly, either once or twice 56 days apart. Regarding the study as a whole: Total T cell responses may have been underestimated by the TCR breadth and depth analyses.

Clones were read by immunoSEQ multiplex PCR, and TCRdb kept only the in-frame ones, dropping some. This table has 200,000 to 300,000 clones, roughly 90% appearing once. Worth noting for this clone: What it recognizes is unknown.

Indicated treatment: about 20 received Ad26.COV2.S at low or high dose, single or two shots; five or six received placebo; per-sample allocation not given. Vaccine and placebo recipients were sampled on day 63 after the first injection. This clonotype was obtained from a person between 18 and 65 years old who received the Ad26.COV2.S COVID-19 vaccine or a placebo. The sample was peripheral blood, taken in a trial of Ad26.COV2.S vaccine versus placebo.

Written as DNA, the CDR3 is TGTGCCAGCAGCTTGAGGTTTGGGGTTGGCAATCAGCCCCAGCATTTT. Translated, it gives CASSLRFGVGNQPQHF. The rearrangement links TRBV5-5 to TRBJ1-5; no clear D gene. CDR3 length: 16 residues. CDR1 is SGHKS and CDR2 is YYEKEE in the germline V gene (reference sequence). Trimming pared 1 base from V and 2 bases from J, leaving 13 bases between. Filled out from reference TRBV5-5 and TRBJ1-5, the complete variable domain reads DAGVTQSPTHLIKTRGQQVTLRCSPISGHKSVSWYQQVLGQGPQFIFQYYEKEERGRGNFPDRFSARQFPNYSSELNVNALLLGDSALYLCASSLRFGVGNQPQHFGDGTRLSIL.